A single sample is the source of the 32 T cell receptor beta chains below, sequenced in a study of control samples from healthy donors and cancer patients. Measured with immunoSEQ multiplex PCR; TCRdb has only the in-frame clones, and not every one. Of over 150,000 clones detected, over 90% appear once; the ten largest clones hold approximately 1%. The sequencing sample was made of blood. The receptors here all came from a woman aged 30 to 39 in good health.

In DNA, the CDR3 is TGTGCCAGCAGCTGGGGAGGGGGGAGCTCCTACAATGAGCAGTTCTTC. Residues: CASSWGGGSSYNEQFF. The chain links TRBV5-4 to TRBJ2-1, with D possibly being TRBD2 (7 bases). Trimming removed 3 bases from V and 0 bases from J, with 13 bases in between. CDR3 length equals 16 residues. Per germline, CDR1 SGHNT and CDR2 YYREEE (reference sequence).

V usage is TRBV7-8 and J usage is TRBJ2-7; possibly TRBD1 for D (6 bases). This CDR3 has 18 residues. Between the trimmed V and J ends, which lost 2 bases and 0 bases, there was a span of 20 bases. Germline loops: CDR1 SGHVS, CDR2 FQNEAQ. CDR3 in amino acids: CASSLKGQRLTVSYEQYF. CDR3 coding DNA: TGTGCCAGCAGCTTAAAAGGACAGAGGCTTACTGTCTCCTACGAGCAGTACTTC.

CDR3 DNA: TGTGCCAGCTCACCCCAAGGGAATCAGCCCCAGCATTTT. Amino acids: CASSPQGNQPQHF. The chain combines TRBV18 with TRBJ1-5; no clear D. CDR3 length: 13 amino acids. The germline V gene has CDR1 KGHSH and CDR2 LQKENI. The V gene lost 3 bases and the J gene lost 4 bases, with 7 bases spanning the gap.

This clone was seen a single time. The V gene is TRBV6-1, the J gene TRBJ1-3, with D unresolved. The V gene's germline CDR1 is MNHNS and CDR2 SASEGT. The CDR3 length is 15 residues. Trimming took off 2 bases at V and 8 bases at J, with 16 bases between the two ends. The CDR3 spells CASSELWAAGDTIYF. In DNA, the CDR3 is TGTGCCAGCAGTGAACTTTGGGCGGCCGGGGACACCATATATTTT.

This chain connects TRBV5-6 to TRBJ2-1; D remains unclear. Germline loops: CDR1 SGHDT, CDR2 YYEEEE. This CDR3 comprises 14 residues. The V end lost 4 bases, the J end lost 6 bases, and 14 bases lay between the germline ends. The CDR3 sequence: CASSEGGGFNEQFF. In DNA, the CDR3 is TGTGCCAGCAGCGAAGGCGGCGGTTTCAATGAGCAGTTCTTC.

V is TRBV4-1 and J is TRBJ2-2; D is ambiguous. CDR1 and CDR2 from the germline V gene are MGHRA and YSYEKL. This CDR3 spans 17 amino acids. The V end was cut by 1 base, the J end by 0 bases, with 12 bases between. The CDR3 loop reads CASSQVGQETNTGELFF. For the CDR3, the DNA is TGCGCCAGCAGCCAAGTTGGCCAGGAAACGAACACCGGGGAGCTGTTTTTT.

The chain recombines TRBV15 with TRBJ1-2, with a weak D call TRBD1 (5 bases). The CDR3 contains 13 residues. The V gene lost 0 bases and the J gene lost 6 bases, with 8 bases spanning the gap. Germline V gene lookup returns CDR1 LNHNV and CDR2 YYDKDF (reference sequence). CDR3 residues: CATSRDPGDGYTF. DNA of the CDR3: TGTGCCACCAGCAGAGATCCGGGGGATGGCTACACCTTC. Drawing the rest from reference TRBV15 and TRBJ1-2, the complete variable domain is DAMVIQNPRYQVTQFGKPVTLSCSQTLNHNVMYWYQQKSSQAPKLLFHYYDKDFNNEADTPDNFQSRRPNTSFCFLDIRSPGLGDTAMYLCATSRDPGDGYTFGSGTRLTVV.

The chain is built from TRBV20-1 and TRBJ2-5, with D perhaps matching TRBD1 or TRBD2 (5 bases each). The CDR3 is 15 residues long. V lost 3 bases and J 5 bases, leaving 19 bases between the germline ends. Germline CDR1 DFQATT, CDR2 SNEGSKA (reference sequence). CDR3 residues: CSASASGRLWETQYF. The CDR3 DNA sequence: TGCAGTGCTAGTGCCTCGGGACGCTTATGGGAGACCCAGTACTTC.

The rearrangement links TRBV19 to TRBJ2-2; TRBD1 might be the D (6 bases). V was pared by 6 bases and J by 4 bases, with 12 bases between. Germline V gene sequence: CDR1 LNHDA, CDR2 SQIVND (reference sequence). The CDR3 is made up of 14 amino acids. CDR3 protein: CASRVVGGTGELFF. DNA for the CDR3: TGTGCCAGTAGGGTGGTAGGGGGCACCGGGGAGCTGTTTTTT.

The chain uses TRBV5-1 and TRBJ1-1, with D perhaps TRBD1 (6 bases). CDR1 is SGHRS and CDR2 is YFSETQ in the germline V gene. The CDR3 is 14 amino acids. V was clipped by 5 bases and J by 1 base, with 12 bases between them. This CDR3 is CASRPGTPNTEAFF. The CDR3 DNA follows: TGCGCCAGCAGACCCGGGACACCGAACACTGAAGCTTTCTTT.

V usage is TRBV14 and J usage is TRBJ2-7; D is unresolved. This CDR3 contains 16 residues. The germline V gene encodes CDR1 SGHDN and CDR2 FVKESK. V was cut by 4 bases and J by 3 bases, with 19 bases left in between. CDR3 sequence: CASSRDLSRPVYEQYF. For the CDR3, the DNA is TGTGCCAGCAGCCGAGACTTATCTCGACCGGTCTACGAGCAGTACTTC.

This clone showed up just once. This rearrangement joins TRBV5-1 to TRBJ2-1; D is tentatively TRBD1 or TRBD2 (5 bases each). Trimming took off 5 bases at V and 7 bases at J, with 16 bases between the two ends. CDR1 SGHRS and CDR2 YFSETQ come from the germline V gene. The CDR3 covers 14 residues. The CDR3 loop is CASSSGTPGNEQFF. The CDR3 coding sequence is TGCGCCAGCAGTTCCGGGACCCCGGGGAATGAGCAGTTCTTC. Drawing the rest from reference TRBV5-1 and TRBJ2-1, the complete variable domain is KAGVTQTPRYLIKTRGQQVTLSCSPISGHRSVSWYQQTPGQGLQFLFEYFSETQRNKGNFPGRFSGRQFSNSRSEMNVSTLELGDSALYLCASSSGTPGNEQFFGPGTRLTVL.

This clone was recorded once. The rearrangement uses TRBV5-4 and TRBJ1-2; tentatively, D is TRBD1 (5 bases). The germline V and J ends were trimmed by 3 bases and 2 bases, with 11 bases remaining between them. This CDR3 comprises 14 residues. The germline CDR1 and CDR2 sequences are SGHNT and YYREEE (reference sequence). The CDR3 DNA sequence: TGTGCCAGCAGCTCTAAGACAGCGAACTATGGCTACACCTTC. Its translation is CASSSKTANYGYTF.

The chain couples TRBV2 to TRBJ2-5, with D hard to call. Trimming stripped 2 bases from V and 5 bases from J, with 15 bases between. This CDR3 is built from 15 residues. Germline CDR1 and CDR2: SNHLY and FYNNEI. CDR3 region: CASSEWVGVLETQYF. For the CDR3, the DNA is TGTGCCAGCAGTGAATGGGTGGGTGTTTTGGAGACCCAGTACTTC.

The chain links TRBV27 to TRBJ2-3; 9 bases are a match to TRBD1. V was clipped by 1 base and J by 3 bases; unmatched bases: 8. This CDR3 comprises 17 residues. CDR1 and CDR2 (germline): MNHEY, SMNVEV (reference sequence). CDR3 sequence (DNA): TGTGCCAGCAGTTTATTATACCGGGACAGGGATACAGATACGCAGTATTTT. Protein: CASSLLYRDRDTDTQYF.

The chain joins TRBV9 to TRBJ2-1, with 7 bases lining up with TRBD1. The CDR3 is 15 amino acids. CDR1 and CDR2 (germline): SGDLS, YYNGEE. Trimming cost V 0 bases and J 5 bases; bases outside gene matches: 5. CDR3 DNA sequence: TGTGCCAGCAGCGTAGTACAGGGGACCCACAATGAGCAGTTCTTC. This encodes CASSVVQGTHNEQFF.

The chain uses TRBV13 and TRBJ1-1; no clear D. The V gene lost 4 bases and the J gene lost 1 base, with 7 bases spanning the gap. Germline CDR1 PRHDT, CDR2 FYEKMQ (reference sequence). This CDR3 has 13 residues. The CDR3 is CASSYLTNTEAFF. The CDR3 nucleotides read TGTGCCAGCAGCTATCTGACGAACACTGAAGCTTTCTTT.

The rearrangement joins TRBV15 to TRBJ2-7; unclear D gene. The CDR3 is 13 amino acids. V gave up 0 bases and J gave up 8 bases, with 11 bases separating them. Germline assignment: CDR1 LNHNV and CDR2 YYDKDF (reference sequence). CDR3 amino acids: CATSRDTRAQQYF. The CDR3 region has the DNA TGTGCCACCAGCAGAGATACAAGGGCCCAGCAGTACTTC.

The chain has TRBV19 and TRBJ1-4; tentative D call: TRBD1 (5 bases). The V end lost 8 bases, the J end lost 5 bases, and 15 bases lay between the germline ends. The CDR3 contains 14 residues. CDR1 is LNHDA and CDR2 is SQIVND in the germline V gene (reference sequence). The CDR3 bases are TGTGCCAGTGGGGGAGGCAGGGAGAATGAAAAACTGTTTTTT. Residues: CASGGGRENEKLFF.

The rearrangement uses TRBV5-1 and TRBJ2-3; 9 nucleotides match TRBD1. The V segment lost 5 bases and the J segment 3 bases; nucleotides outside the gene matches: 10. This CDR3 has 16 residues. Germline CDR1 is SGHRS and CDR2 is YFSETQ. CDR3 region: CASRLLTGGLTDTQYF. CDR3 nucleotide sequence: TGCGCCAGCAGGCTTCTAACAGGGGGCTTGACAGATACGCAGTATTTT.

The rearrangement joins TRBV19 to TRBJ1-1; D remains unclear. CDR3 length equals 14 residues. Per the germline V gene, CDR1 is LNHDA and CDR2 is SQIVND (reference sequence). V lost 2 bases and J lost 4, with 11 bases in between. CDR3 in DNA: TGTGCCAGTAGTATAAGTGGAGGCGGCACTGAAGCTTTCTTT. It encodes CASSISGGGTEAFF.

The chain combines TRBV10-3 with TRBJ2-7; TRBD2 matches 12 bases. The CDR3 runs to 19 residues. J gave up 0 bases and V 3 bases, and 12 bases lay outside the gene matches. CDR1 is ENHRY and CDR2 is SYGVKD in the germline V gene. The CDR3 bases are TGTGCCATCAGTGATCACTACCAAAGGACTAGCGGGATCTCCTACGAGCAGTACTTC. This codes for CAISDHYQRTSGISYEQYF.

The chain employs TRBV28 and TRBJ2-3; D is tentatively TRBD1 or TRBD2 (8 bases each). CDR1 MDHEN and CDR2 SYDVKM come from the germline V gene. This CDR3 is 16 amino acids long. Trimming cost V 6 bases and J 2 bases, with 18 bases left between them. The CDR3 is CASSLAGQAITDTQYF. The DNA for the CDR3 is TGTGCCAGCAGCTTAGCGGGACAGGCGATCACAGATACGCAGTATTTT.

The chain joins TRBV6-1 to TRBJ2-1, with 8 bases identical to TRBD2. The CDR3 has 18 amino acids. Germline V gives CDR1 MNHNS, CDR2 SASEGT. V shed 1 base and J 8 bases; nucleotides not matched to a gene: 16. CDR3 DNA sequence: TGTGCCAGCAGTGAAGGTCTTCGAGCGGGAGTCCCACCACATGAGCAGTTCTTC. It translates to CASSEGLRAGVPPHEQFF.

The CDR3 here is CASSFRGLLNEQFF. The CDR3, as DNA: TGTGCCAGCAGCTTCCGGGGGCTGTTGAATGAGCAGTTCTTC. This chain uses TRBV11-1 with TRBJ2-1; tentatively, D is TRBD1 or TRBD2 (6 bases each). The CDR3 is 14 residues long. The V end was cut by 3 bases, the J end by 7 bases, with 13 bases between. Germline V CDR1 and CDR2: SGHAT, FQDESV (reference sequence).

The J gene is TRBJ1-1, the V gene TRBV25-1, with TRBD1 identical over 8 bases. The CDR3 contains 13 residues. The J segment lost 0 bases and the V segment lost 6 bases, leaving 0 bases of the junction unmatched. Germline V lookup: CDR1 MGHDK, CDR2 SYGVNS. This CDR3 is CASRDRVNTEAFF. The DNA for the CDR3 is TGTGCCAGCAGGGACAGGGTGAACACTGAAGCTTTCTTT.

The chain recombines TRBV28 with TRBJ2-1; 11 positions agree with TRBD2. Trimming cost V 3 bases and J 10 bases; bases outside gene matches: 5. The CDR3 spans 14 residues. Germline-derived CDR1 and CDR2 are MDHEN and SYDVKM. Here the CDR3 DNA reads TGTGCCAGCAGTTTCACTAGCGGGAGATCCGAGCAGTTCTTC. Amino acid sequence: CASSFTSGRSEQFF.

The chain is built from TRBV7-9 and TRBJ2-3; D gene ambiguous. Germline CDR1 and CDR2: SEHNR and FQNEAQ (reference sequence). The length of the CDR3 is 14 residues. V lost 6 bases and J 7 bases, leaving 17 bases between the germline ends. The CDR3 reads CASRMDGTLHTQYF. The CDR3 region has the DNA TGTGCCAGCAGAATGGACGGTACTTTGCATACGCAGTATTTT.

Points on this clone: This sample also contains other DNA sequences that code for the same CDR3. The chain has TRBV5-1 and TRBJ2-3; D not certain. Germline V gives CDR1 SGHRS, CDR2 YFSETQ. This CDR3 contains 14 residues. V was pared by 0 bases and J by 3 bases, with 8 bases between. The CDR3 DNA reads TGCGCCAGCAGCTTGGGGGGTGGTACAGATACGCAGTATTTT. Translation: CASSLGGGTDTQYF.

The J gene is TRBJ2-7, the V gene TRBV10-3; the D gene is possibly TRBD1 (6 bases). CDR3 length: 13 amino acids. V gave up 6 bases and J gave up 0 bases, with 9 bases separating them. CDR1 ENHRY and CDR2 SYGVKD come from the germline V gene. The CDR3 DNA reads TGTGCCATCAGCAAGGACAGCTCCTACGAGCAGTACTTC. Protein: CAISKDSSYEQYF.

V and J are TRBV11-3 and TRBJ2-1; a weak D match, TRBD1 (6 bases). This CDR3 contains 16 residues. In germline, CDR1 is SGHNT, CDR2 YENEEA. With 1 base removed from V and 1 base from J, the gap between germline ends came to 11 bases. In DNA form, the CDR3 reads TGTGCCAGCAGCTTAGGGGGGCTGAGGTCCTACAATGAGCAGTTCTTC. Translated, it gives CASSLGGLRSYNEQFF.

The chain links TRBV28 to TRBJ2-1; a weak D match, TRBD2 (5 bases). Between the trimmed V and J ends, which lost 3 bases and 2 bases, there was a span of 14 bases. This CDR3 contains 16 residues. Looked up from germline, CDR1 is MDHEN and CDR2 is SYDVKM. The CDR3, as DNA: TGTGCCAGCAGTTTCTCGGCGGGCACAGCCTACAATGAGCAGTTCTTC. This sequence encodes CASSFSAGTAYNEQFF. The variable domain in full, with the rest retrieved from reference TRBV28 and TRBJ2-1, is DVKVTQSSRYLVKRTGEKVFLECVQDMDHENMFWYRQDPGLGLRLIYFSYDVKMKEKGDIPEGYSVSREKKERFSLILESASTNQTSMYLCASSFSAGTAYNEQFFGPGTRLTVL.